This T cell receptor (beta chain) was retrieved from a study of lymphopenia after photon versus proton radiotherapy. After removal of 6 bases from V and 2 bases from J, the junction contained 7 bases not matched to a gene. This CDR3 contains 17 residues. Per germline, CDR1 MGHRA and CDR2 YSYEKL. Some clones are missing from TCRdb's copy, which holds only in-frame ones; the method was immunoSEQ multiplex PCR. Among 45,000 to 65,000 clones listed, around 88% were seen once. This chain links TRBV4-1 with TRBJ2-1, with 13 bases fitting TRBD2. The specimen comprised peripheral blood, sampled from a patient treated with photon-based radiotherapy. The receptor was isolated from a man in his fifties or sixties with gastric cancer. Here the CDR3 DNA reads TGCGCCAGCAGTCGGACTAGCGGGAGAGTCACCTACAATGAGCAGTTCTTC. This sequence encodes CASSRTSGRVTYNEQFF.